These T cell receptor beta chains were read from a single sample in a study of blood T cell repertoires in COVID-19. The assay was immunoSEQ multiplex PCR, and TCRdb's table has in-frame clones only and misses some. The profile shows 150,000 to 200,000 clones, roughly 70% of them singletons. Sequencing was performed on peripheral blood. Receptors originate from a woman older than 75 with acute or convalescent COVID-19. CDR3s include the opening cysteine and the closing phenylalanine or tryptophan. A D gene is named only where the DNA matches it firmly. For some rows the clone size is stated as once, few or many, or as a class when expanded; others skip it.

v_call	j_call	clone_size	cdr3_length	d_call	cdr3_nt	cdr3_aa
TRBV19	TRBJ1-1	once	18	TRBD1	TGTGCCAGTAGTATAGGAAGAGGACAGGGGTCCATGAACACTGAAGCTTTCTTT	CASSIGRGQGSMNTEAFF
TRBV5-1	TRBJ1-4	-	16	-	TGCGCCAGCCGCTCCGGGACAACTGCAACTAATGAAAAACTGTTTTTT	CASRSGTTATNEKLFF
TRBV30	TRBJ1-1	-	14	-	TGTGCCTGGAGTGTGGGTCAGGGAAACACTGAAGCTTTCTTT	CAWSVGQGNTEAFF
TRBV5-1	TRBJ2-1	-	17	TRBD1	TGCGCCAGCAGCTTGGACCCCGTCAGGGGGTTGGACAATGAGCAGTTCTTC	CASSLDPVRGLDNEQFF
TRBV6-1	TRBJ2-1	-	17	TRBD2	TGTGCCAGCAGTGAAGCTCTGACTAGCGGGAGGACCAATGAGCAGTTCTTC	CASSEALTSGRTNEQFF
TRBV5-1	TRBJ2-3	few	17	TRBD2	TGCGCCAGCAGCTACCTTCCTAGCGGCCATAGCACAGATACGCAGTATTTT	CASSYLPSGHSTDTQYF
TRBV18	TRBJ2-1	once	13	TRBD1	TGTGCCAGCTCACCTAACCGGGACAGTAAGCAGTTCTTC	CASSPNRDSKQFF
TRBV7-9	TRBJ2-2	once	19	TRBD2	TGTGCCAGCAGCTTAAGCCGGATTAGCGGGAAATCGAACACCGGGGAGCTGTTTTTT	CASSLSRISGKSNTGELFF
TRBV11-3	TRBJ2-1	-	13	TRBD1	TGTGCCAGCAGCTTAGGACAGGGGGATGAGCAGTTCTTC	CASSLGQGDEQFF
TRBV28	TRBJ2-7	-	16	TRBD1	TGTGCCAGCAGTCGAATAGGGGGACAGGGTTCCTACGAGCAGTACTTC	CASSRIGGQGSYEQYF
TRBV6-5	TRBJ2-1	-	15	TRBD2	TGTGCCAGCAGTCTAGGACTAGCGGGATTCAATGAGCAGTTCTTC	CASSLGLAGFNEQFF
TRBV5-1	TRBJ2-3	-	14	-	TGCGCCAGCAGCTTCGTCGGGTCCACAAATACGCAGTATTTT	CASSFVGSTNTQYF
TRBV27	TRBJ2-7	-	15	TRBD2	TGTGCCAGCAGCCGACTTAGCGGGAGTAGCTACGAGCAGTACTTC	CASSRLSGSSYEQYF
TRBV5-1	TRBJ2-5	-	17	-	TGCGCCAGCAGCTCAACTTTGTCTATCCCTTACCAAGAGACCCAGTACTTC	CASSSTLSIPYQETQYF
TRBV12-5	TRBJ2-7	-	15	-	TGTGCTAGTGGTTTTGCTAGCGTGAGCTCCTACGAGCAGTACTTC	CASGFASVSSYEQYF
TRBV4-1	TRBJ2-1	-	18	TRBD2	TGCGCCAGCAGCCAACATTTACTAGCGGAGAGCTCCTACAATGAGCAGTTCTTC	CASSQHLLAESSYNEQFF
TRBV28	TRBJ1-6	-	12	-	TGTGCCAGCAATACGGGTGTCTCACCCCTCCACTTT	CASNTGVSPLHF
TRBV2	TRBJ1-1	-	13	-	TGTGCCAGCAGTGAGAGACTTAACACTGAAGCTTTCTTT	CASSERLNTEAFF
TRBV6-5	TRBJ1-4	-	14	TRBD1	TGTGCCAGCAGACTAACAGGGGATAATGAAAAACTGTTTTTT	CASRLTGDNEKLFF
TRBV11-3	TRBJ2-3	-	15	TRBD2	TGTGCCAGCAGCGCCCGACTAGCGGGGTATGATACGCAGTATTTT	CASSARLAGYDTQYF
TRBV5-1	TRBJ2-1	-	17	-	TGCGCCAGCAGATCTCGGATGGGGGGTTCTGATAGCAATGAGCAGTTCTTC	CASRSRMGGSDSNEQFF
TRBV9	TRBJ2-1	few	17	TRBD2	TGTGCCAGCAGCTCCCAAACCGGGACTAGCTTCTACAATGAGCAGTTCTTC	CASSSQTGTSFYNEQFF
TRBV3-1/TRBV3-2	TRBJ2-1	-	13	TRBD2	TGTGCCAGCAGCCCGGGAGGGGGGGGTGAGCAGTTCTTC	CASSPGGGGEQFF
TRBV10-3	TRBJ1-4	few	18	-	TGTGCCATCAGTGAAGCCCTGGGCGGGGGGACGGCCTATGAAAAACTGTTTTTT	CAISEALGGGTAYEKLFF
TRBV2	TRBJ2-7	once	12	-	TGTGCCAGCAGTCTAAGCTCCTACGAGCAGTACTTC	CASSLSSYEQYF
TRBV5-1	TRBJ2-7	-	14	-	TGCGCCAGCAGCAACCTCCGACAAGGCTACGAGCAGTACTTC	CASSNLRQGYEQYF
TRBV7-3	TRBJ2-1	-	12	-	TGTGCCAGCAGCAAAACGGGCAATGAGCAGTTCTTC	CASSKTGNEQFF
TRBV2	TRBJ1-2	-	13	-	TGTGCCAGCAGTGAAGCTGTATCCGTGGGCTACACCTTC	CASSEAVSVGYTF
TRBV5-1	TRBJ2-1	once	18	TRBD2	TGCGCCAGCAAAAATTACCGACAGACTAGCGGGCCAATAAAAGAGCAGTTCTTC	CASKNYRQTSGPIKEQFF
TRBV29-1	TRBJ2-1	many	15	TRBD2	TGCAGCGTTGAAGGGCCGGGAGGTAGTGCGACTGAGCAGTTCTTC	CSVEGPGGSATEQFF
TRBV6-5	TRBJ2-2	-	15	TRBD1	TGTGCCAGCAGACCTCCGGGACAGAGTACCGGGGAGCTGTTTTTT	CASRPPGQSTGELFF
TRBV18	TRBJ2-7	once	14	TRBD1	TGTGCCAGCTCACCAGACGAGGGGGCCGACGAGCAGTACTTC	CASSPDEGADEQYF
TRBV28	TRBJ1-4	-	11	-	TGTGCCAGCAACTCTAATGAAAAACTGTTTTTT	CASNSNEKLFF
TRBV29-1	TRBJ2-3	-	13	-	TGCAGCGACCGGGACATCAGCACAGATACGCAGTATTTT	CSDRDISTDTQYF
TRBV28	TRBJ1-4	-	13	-	TGTGCCAGCAGTTCACGGACAGAGGAAAAACTGTTTTTT	CASSSRTEEKLFF
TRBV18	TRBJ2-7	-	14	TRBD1	TGTGCCAGCTCACGAGGGACAGACCCGGGCGAGCAGTACTTC	CASSRGTDPGEQYF
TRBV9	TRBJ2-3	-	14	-	TGTGCCAGCAGCGTCGCAGGGGAGACAGATACGCAGTATTTT	CASSVAGETDTQYF
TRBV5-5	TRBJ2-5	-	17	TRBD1	TGTGCCAGCAGCAGCTTTCCCGGGACAGGGGGCCAAGAGACCCAGTACTTC	CASSSFPGTGGQETQYF
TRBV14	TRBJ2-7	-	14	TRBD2	TGTGCCAGCAGCCAAGATAGGGGAGAACGGGAGGCCTCCTTC	CASSQDRGEREASF
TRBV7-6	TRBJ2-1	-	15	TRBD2	TGTGCCAGCAGCCTAGGACGGGCGGGGGGGGATGAGCAGTTCTTC	CASSLGRAGGDEQFF
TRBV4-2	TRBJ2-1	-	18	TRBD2	TGTGCCAGCAGCCAAGATGAGGGGCTAGCGGATAACTACAATGAGCAGTTCTTC	CASSQDEGLADNYNEQFF
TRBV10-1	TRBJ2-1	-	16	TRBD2	TGCGCCAGCAGTGATCTCCTAGCGGGGGCCTACAATGAGCAGTTCTTC	CASSDLLAGAYNEQFF
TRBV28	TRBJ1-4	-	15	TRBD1	TGTGCCAGCAGTCCCCCGACAGGGGCTAATGAAAAACTGTTTTTT	CASSPPTGANEKLFF
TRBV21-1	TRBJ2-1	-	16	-	TGTGCCAGCGGTACATATCAGGGGCCCCTCTACAATGAGCAGTTCTTC	CASGTYQGPLYNEQFF
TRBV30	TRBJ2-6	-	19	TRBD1	TGTGCCTGGAGTGGCCGACAGGGCTGGAAAGGGTATGGGGCCAACGTCCTGACTTTC	CAWSGRQGWKGYGANVLTF
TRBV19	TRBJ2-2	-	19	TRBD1	TGTGCCAGTAGTATAGATCGATTCGGGACAGGGGATGCCACCGGGGAGCTGTTTTTT	CASSIDRFGTGDATGELFF
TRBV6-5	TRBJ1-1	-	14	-	TGTGCCAGCGCTTGGGGCCTCATGAACACTGAAGCTTTCTTT	CASAWGLMNTEAFF
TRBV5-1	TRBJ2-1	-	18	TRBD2	TGCGCCAGCAGCTCTGGCGGGGGAGGTAGCGGTCTCCACAATGAGCAGTTCTTC	CASSSGGGGSGLHNEQFF
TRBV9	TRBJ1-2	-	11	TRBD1	TGTGCCAGCAGCATGGGACAGGAAAGAACCTTC	CASSMGQERTF
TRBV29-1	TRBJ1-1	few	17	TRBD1	TGCAGCGTTGAAGAATCCGGGACAGCACTAATGAACACTGAAGCTTTCTTT	CSVEESGTALMNTEAFF
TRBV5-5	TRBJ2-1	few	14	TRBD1	TGTGCCAGCAGCCTGGACAGGGCCAGCGCTGAGCAGTTCTTC	CASSLDRASAEQFF
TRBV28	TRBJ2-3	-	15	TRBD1	TGTGCCAGCAGTTTGATGACAGGGGGCACAGATACGCAGTATTTT	CASSLMTGGTDTQYF
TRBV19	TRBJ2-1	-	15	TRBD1	TGTGCCAGTACCGCCGGGACAGGGGCCTACAATGAGCAGTTCTTC	CASTAGTGAYNEQFF
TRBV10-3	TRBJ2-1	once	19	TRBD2	TGTGCCATCAGTGAGGGGGCAACTACTAGCGCTCGACCCCACAATGAGCAGTTCTTC	CAISEGATTSARPHNEQFF
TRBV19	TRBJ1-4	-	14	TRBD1	TGTGCCAGTAGTCTAGGACAGGGGGCGGAAAAACTGTTTTTT	CASSLGQGAEKLFF